This T cell receptor (beta chain) comes out of a study of T cell responses to AZD1222 COVID-19 vaccine. Study-wide results and caveats: The study sampled repertoires only after the peak T cell response.

This table comes from immunoSEQ multiplex PCR, and its TCRdb copy is limited to in-frame clones, with some not included. This table holds approximately 200,000 clones, over 80% found once. This clone is a singleton in its sample. Antigen unknown. Trimming shortened V by 1 base and J by 6 bases, and 13 bases separated the two germline ends. The germline V gene encodes CDR1 SGHNT and CDR2 YYREEE (reference sequence). The CDR3 loop spans 14 amino acids. Here the sequenced sample was peripheral blood, taken on day 0 of MenACWY control vaccination. This sequence originates from an adult in good health. The V call is TRBV5-4, the J call TRBJ1-2; no clear D. CDR3: CASSLRSRTNGYTF. CDR3 DNA: TGTGCCAGCAGCTTGCGATCCAGGACGAATGGCTACACCTTC.